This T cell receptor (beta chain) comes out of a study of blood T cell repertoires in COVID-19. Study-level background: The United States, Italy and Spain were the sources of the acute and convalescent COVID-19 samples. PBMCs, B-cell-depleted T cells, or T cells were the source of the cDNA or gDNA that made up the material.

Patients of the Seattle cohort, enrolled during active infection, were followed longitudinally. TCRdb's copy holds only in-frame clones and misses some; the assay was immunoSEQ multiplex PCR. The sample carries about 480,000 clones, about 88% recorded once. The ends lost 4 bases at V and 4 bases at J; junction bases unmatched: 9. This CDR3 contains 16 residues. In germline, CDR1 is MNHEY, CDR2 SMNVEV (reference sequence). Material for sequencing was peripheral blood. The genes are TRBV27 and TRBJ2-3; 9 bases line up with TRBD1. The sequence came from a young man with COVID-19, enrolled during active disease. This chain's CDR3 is CASSWDRAVGPDTQYF. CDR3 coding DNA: TGTGCCAGCAGTTGGGACAGGGCGGTTGGTCCAGATACGCAGTATTTT.